The rows below give T cell receptor beta chains drawn from one sample of a study of vaccination and CD4 T cells after COVID-19. TCRdb passed the PCR reads through MiXCR, listing each CDR3 protein once. The sample lists some 14,000 distinct CDR3 sequences, about 50% occurring once. No cognate antigen is known for these TCRs. Sequenced input: CD4+ T cells from blood, cultured in vitro. The source is a human donor who had recovered from COVID-19. Both conserved end residues are part of each CDR3. The order of the fields is J gene, D gene, V gene, clone size, CDR3 protein, CDR3 DNA. The D gene is left open where the match is weak. Only part of the rows carry a size: once, few, many, or a class if the clone is expanded.

>TRBJ2-3|NA|TRBV9|NA
CASSVGVGGPTDTQYF
TGTGCCAGCAGCGTAGGTGTGGGGGGGCCCACAGATACGCAGTATTTT
>TRBJ2-3|NA|TRBV30|once
CAWGEGRSTDTQYF
TGTGCCTGGGGCGAGGGGAGGAGCACAGATACGCAGTATTTT
>TRBJ2-7|NA|TRBV7-2|NA
CASSLRLSSYEQYF
TGTGCCAGCAGCTTACGGTTAAGTTCCTACGAGCAGTACTTC
>TRBJ2-2|NA|TRBV11-2|few
CASSLLAVYTGELFF
TGTGCCAGCAGCTTGCTAGCAGTCTACACCGGGGAGCTGTTTTTT
>TRBJ1-6|TRBD1|TRBV20-1|NA
CSATRTGFSPLHF
TGCAGTGCTACAAGGACAGGGTTCTCACCCCTCCACTTT
>TRBJ2-1|NA|TRBV11-2|few
CASSTRDSYNEQFF
TGTGCCAGCAGCACAAGAGACTCCTACAATGAGCAGTTCTTC
>TRBJ1-2|NA|TRBV12-3/TRBV12-4|NA
CASSFSGTNVRGYTF
TGTGCCAGCAGTTTTTCGGGGACAAATGTAAGGGGCTACACCTTC
>TRBJ2-5|TRBD2|TRBV24-1|few
CATSVGTSGTLRETQYF
TGTGCCACCAGTGTCGGGACTAGCGGGACCCTCCGGGAGACCCAGTACTTC
>TRBJ2-1|TRBD1|TRBV10-2|NA
CASSPHRGQAGASYNEQFF
TGCGCCAGCAGTCCCCACAGGGGGCAGGCGGGAGCCTCCTACAATGAGCAGTTCTTC
>TRBJ2-5|TRBD1|TRBV11-2|NA
CASSSQGARLGETQYF
TGTGCCAGCAGCTCCCAGGGGGCACGGTTGGGGGAGACCCAGTACTTC
>TRBJ1-1|TRBD1|TRBV5-5|few
CASSRDRLENTEAFF
TGTGCCAGCAGCCGGGACAGGTTGGAGAACACTGAAGCTTTCTTT
>TRBJ1-4|NA|TRBV28|NA
CASSFGGATNEKLFF
TGTGCCAGCAGTTTCGGTGGAGCAACTAATGAAAAACTGTTTTTT
>TRBJ2-7|TRBD1|TRBV19|few
CASSIALRTGFIAYEQYF
TGTGCCAGTAGTATAGCCCTCAGGACAGGGTTCATTGCCTACGAGCAGTACTTC
>TRBJ2-7|NA|TRBV10-2|NA
CASSESGLSYEQYF
TGCGCCAGCAGTGAGTCAGGGCTGAGCTACGAGCAGTACTTC
>TRBJ1-2|NA|TRBV24-1|NA
CATSEYRDYGYTF
TGTGCCACCAGTGAGTACAGGGACTATGGCTACACCTTC
>TRBJ1-2|TRBD1|TRBV12-3/TRBV12-4|NA
CASSDRASGYTF
TGTGCCAGCAGCGACAGGGCGAGCGGCTACACCTTC
>TRBJ2-7|TRBD1|TRBV20-1|NA
CSASPGQGAFYEQYF
TGCAGTGCTTCTCCGGGACAGGGGGCCTTCTACGAGCAGTACTTC
>TRBJ2-1|NA|TRBV27|few
CASSLSSGSSYNEQFF
TGTGCCAGCAGTTTATCGAGCGGTAGCTCCTACAATGAGCAGTTCTTC
>TRBJ1-2|NA|TRBV20-1|NA
CSASSGQGDYGYTF
TGCAGTGCTAGCTCAGGGCAGGGAGACTATGGCTACACCTTC
>TRBJ1-5|TRBD1|TRBV6-5|NA
CASGLGRGSPQHF
TGTGCCAGCGGTTTGGGCAGGGGGTCGCCCCAGCATTTT
>TRBJ2-7|TRBD2|TRBV20-1|NA
CSVPTSGSYEQYF
TGCAGTGTTCCTACTAGCGGGAGCTACGAGCAGTACTTC
>TRBJ2-7|TRBD1|TRBV20-1|once
CSASEGQGTYEQYF
TGCAGTGCTAGTGAGGGACAGGGGACCTACGAGCAGTACTTC
>TRBJ2-5|NA|TRBV10-3|NA
CAISERGQETQYF
TGTGCCATCAGTGAGCGGGGTCAAGAGACCCAGTACTTC
>TRBJ2-2|NA|TRBV27|few
CASRVRSGTGELFF
TGTGCCAGTAGGGTACGGTCGGGGACCGGGGAGCTGTTTTTT
>TRBJ1-2|NA|TRBV2|NA
CASSEPRTRRGYTF
TGTGCCAGCAGTGAGCCCAGGACACGGCGGGGCTACACCTTC